What follows are 25 T cell receptor beta chains derived from one specimen sequenced in a study of spatial heterogeneity in lung cancer. TCRdb ran MiXCR on the 5' RACE reads and lists one entry per CDR3 protein. The sample lists about 95,000 distinct CDR3 sequences, 7% to 9% occurring once. Time point defined: sample taken at primary tumor resection. From tumor, nontumor lung or frozen PBMC, whole RNA was taken unsorted for sequencing. The sequences come from PBMCs, collected at surgery. Source of these receptors: a male donor with early-stage non-small cell lung cancer.

The table lists this clonotype with many counts. The V call is TRBV2, the J call TRBJ1-1; D ambiguous. The CDR3 contains 14 residues. CDR1 is SNHLY and CDR2 is FYNNEI in the germline V gene. V was shortened by 2 bases and J by 3 bases, with 10 bases between the two germline ends. The CDR3 protein is CASSEFGRDTEAFF. The CDR3 DNA follows: TGTGCCAGCAGTGAATTTGGTAGGGACACTGAAGCTTTCTTT.

The table lists this clonotype with a few counts. The chain joins TRBV11-1 to TRBJ2-7; D unresolved. Germline loops: CDR1 SGHAT, CDR2 FQDESV (reference sequence). V lost 4 bases and J 4 bases, leaving 5 bases between the germline ends. The CDR3 contains 11 residues. This CDR3 reads CASSSLYEQYF. The CDR3 bases are TGTGCCAGCAGCTCCCTTTACGAGCAGTACTTC. The complete variable domain, with remaining parts taken from reference TRBV11-1 and TRBJ2-7, reads EAEVAQSPRYKITEKSQAVAFWCDPISGHATLYWYRQILGQGPELLVQFQDESVVDDSQLPKDRFSAERLKGVDSTLKIQPAELGDSAMYLCASSSLYEQYFGPGTRLTVT.

The table lists this clonotype with many counts. The chain links TRBV7-2 to TRBJ2-2, with 13 bases fitting TRBD2. Trimming at V came to 5 bases and at J to 7 bases, leaving 10 bases not matched to a gene. Germline loops: CDR1 SGHTA, CDR2 FQGNSA. The CDR3 extends over 17 amino acids. This chain's CDR3 is CASSRQTSGRYGGELFF. The CDR3 DNA sequence: TGTGCCAGCAGCAGACAGACTAGCGGGAGGTACGGCGGGGAGCTGTTTTTT.

This clonotype occurred many times. The chain joins TRBV11-2 to TRBJ2-1, with D unresolved. V gave up 7 bases and J gave up 0 bases, with 10 bases separating them. Looked up from germline, CDR1 is SGHAT and CDR2 is FQNNGV. There are 14 residues in the CDR3. In DNA, the CDR3 is TGTGCCAGCACCCCCTACCGCTCCTACAATGAGCAGTTCTTC. It is translated as CASTPYRSYNEQFF.

This clonotype showed up many times. The rearrangement joins TRBV3-1 to TRBJ2-6, with D perhaps matching TRBD1 (5 bases). Germline-derived CDR1 and CDR2 are LGHDT and YNNKEL (reference sequence). V lost 4 bases and J 2 bases, leaving 6 bases between the germline ends. This CDR3 region has 14 residues. The CDR3 DNA is TGTGCCAGCAGCCCACAGGCTGGGGCCAACGTCCTGACTTTC. Encoded protein: CASSPQAGANVLTF.

Many counts were recorded for this clonotype. V gene TRBV19 combines with J gene TRBJ2-5; the D gene is possibly TRBD2 (6 bases). The V gene lost 3 bases and the J gene lost 2 bases, with 13 bases spanning the gap. Germline V lookup: CDR1 LNHDA, CDR2 SQIVND (reference sequence). This CDR3 region has 15 residues. The CDR3 region has the DNA TGTGCCAGTAGTATTGGGGCAGGGAGGCAAGAGACCCAGTACTTC. This codes for CASSIGAGRQETQYF.

This clonotype was counted a few times. This chain uses TRBV5-5 with TRBJ2-1; D not certain. Germline CDR1 and CDR2: SGHKS and YYEKEE (reference sequence). The CDR3 is 12 amino acids. Trimming took off 2 bases at V and 8 bases at J, with 8 bases between the two ends. The CDR3 DNA reads as TGTGCCAGCAGCTTTTTTTACGATGAGCAGTTCTTC. This translates into CASSFFYDEQFF.

This clonotype was observed a few times. V and J are TRBV4-3 and TRBJ2-7, with 10 bases identical to TRBD2. The CDR3 totals 15 residues. V was clipped by 0 bases and J by 3 bases; unmatched bases: 2. The germline CDR1 and CDR2 sequences are LGHNA and YSLEER. The DNA of the CDR3 is TGCGCCAGCAGCCAAGATAGCGGGGGGCACTACGAGCAGTACTTC. It is translated as CASSQDSGGHYEQYF.

The rearrangement links TRBV12-3 or TRBV12-4 to TRBJ2-3, with 8 bases lining up with TRBD2. The ends lost 1 base at V and 0 bases at J; junction bases unmatched: 6. There are 17 residues in the CDR3. CDR3 nucleotides: TGTGCCAGCAGTTTAGGAGAAGCGGGGGCCAGCACAGATACGCAGTATTTT. Translation gives CASSLGEAGASTDTQYF.

The sample holds many counts of this clonotype. The chain carries TRBV28 and TRBJ2-1; D gene unclear. Trimming pared 7 bases from V and 6 bases from J, leaving 13 bases between. The CDR3 has 13 amino acids. Germline V gene sequence: CDR1 MDHEN, CDR2 SYDVKM. CDR3 protein: CASIGRPSNEQFF. CDR3 nucleotide sequence: TGTGCCAGCATAGGTAGGCCCTCCAATGAGCAGTTCTTC.

The rearrangement uses TRBV12-3 or TRBV12-4 and TRBJ2-3, with TRBD2 matching 8 bases. Losses at the gene ends were 5 bases for V and 4 bases for J; bases not matched to a gene: 8. The CDR3 consists of 15 residues. CDR3 sequence: CASSPVRGGSDTQYF. In DNA, the CDR3 is TGTGCCAGCAGTCCCGTTCGGGGGGGATCAGATACGCAGTATTTT.

This clonotype came up many times. The genes are TRBV12-3 or TRBV12-4 and TRBJ2-2; D is unresolved. The CDR3 contains 16 residues. Trimming left V 3 bases short and J 4 bases short, with 15 bases between. CDR3 nucleotide sequence: TGTGCCAGCAGTTTCTCTAAGTACGGAAGCACCGGGGAGCTGTTTTTT. Protein sequence: CASSFSKYGSTGELFF.

The rearrangement uses TRBV2 and TRBJ2-2; 9 bases match TRBD1. CDR3 size: 16 residues. Germline CDR1 SNHLY, CDR2 FYNNEI. V lost 6 bases, J lost 3 bases, and 8 bases stayed unmatched. The CDR3 region is CASREGQGAYTGELFF. In DNA, the CDR3 is TGTGCCAGCAGGGAGGGACAGGGAGCCTACACCGGGGAGCTGTTTTTT.

J is TRBJ2-7 and V is TRBV5-1; D may be TRBD1 or TRBD2 (5 bases each). Trimming left V 4 bases short and J 6 bases short, with 17 bases between. Germline V gives CDR1 SGHRS, CDR2 YFSETQ. The CDR3 has 14 residues. The CDR3 here is CASSKGTATVEQYF. The CDR3 DNA is TGCGCCAGCAGCAAAGGGACCGCCACGGTCGAGCAGTACTTC.

This clonotype turned up a few times. The gene calls are TRBV5-1 and TRBJ2-3, with 15 bases lining up with TRBD2. V lost 6 bases to trimming and J lost 0 bases; unmatched junction nucleotides: 11. Germline V gene data show CDR1 as SGHRS and CDR2 as YFSETQ. This CDR3 spans 19 amino acids. DNA of the CDR3: TGCGCCAGCATTGGAGGGACTAGCGGGAGGCCTACTAGCACAGATACGCAGTATTTT. This encodes CASIGGTSGRPTSTDTQYF.

This clonotype showed up just a few times. This sequence joins TRBV12-3 or TRBV12-4 and TRBJ1-4; no clear D gene. This CDR3 comprises 14 residues. Trimming removed 6 bases from V and 8 bases from J, with 16 bases in between. The CDR3 region has the DNA TGTGCCAGCAGCCGCGGGCCAGGCCACGAAAAACTGTTTTTT. It specifies CASSRGPGHEKLFF.

This clonotype was picked up many times. The V and J genes are TRBV4-3 and TRBJ2-4; D uncertain. CDR1 is LGHNA, CDR2 YSLEER, per germline. The CDR3 extends over 15 amino acids. Trimming removed 0 bases at V and 0 bases at J, with 6 bases between. CDR3 sequence (DNA): TGCGCCAGCAGCCAAGATCCACTAGCCAAAAACATTCAGTACTTC. This translates into CASSQDPLAKNIQYF.

This clonotype was found a few times. V and J are TRBV5-1 and TRBJ2-7, with TRBD1 matching over 7 bases. Unmatched junction bases numbered 5, after V lost 0 bases and J lost 5 bases. The CDR3 is 14 residues long. The V gene's germline CDR1 is SGHRS and CDR2 YFSETQ. Here the CDR3 reads CASSLEGGGDEQYF. The CDR3 DNA reads as TGCGCCAGCAGCTTGGAAGGGGGCGGCGACGAGCAGTACTTC.

This clonotype was detected many times. This chain uses TRBV3-1 with TRBJ1-1, with D perhaps matching TRBD1 (5 bases). CDR3 size: 13 residues. The V end was cut by 5 bases, the J end by 0 bases, with 7 bases between. Germline-derived CDR1 and CDR2 are LGHDT and YNNKEL (reference sequence). The CDR3 region is CASSAGLNTEAFF. The CDR3 DNA is TGTGCCAGCAGCGCGGGACTGAACACTGAAGCTTTCTTT.

This clonotype has a count of ten or more. The chain couples TRBV19 to TRBJ1-5; 9 bases align to TRBD1. The germline gives CDR1 LNHDA, CDR2 SQIVND (reference sequence). The trim removed 7 bases at V and 5 bases at J, leaving 3 bases unmatched. The CDR3 covers 13 residues. The CDR3 loop is CASNRGRDQPQHF. DNA for the CDR3: TGTGCCAGTAACAGGGGGCGAGATCAGCCCCAGCATTTT.

This clonotype was recorded at least ten times. The J gene is TRBJ2-1, the V gene TRBV10-3, with TRBD2 identical over 11 bases. The ends lost 10 bases at V and 5 bases at J; junction bases unmatched: 4. Germline V CDR1 and CDR2: ENHRY, SYGVKD. The CDR3 sequence is 13 residues long. The CDR3 loop reads CATGTSGHNEQFF. CDR3 nucleotides: TGTGCCACCGGGACTAGCGGACACAATGAGCAGTTCTTC.

This clonotype was counted at least ten times. The genes are TRBV4-3 and TRBJ2-2; tentatively, D is TRBD1 (5 bases). CDR3 size: 15 residues. With 0 bases removed from V and 0 bases from J, the gap between germline ends came to 5 bases. The germline CDR1 and CDR2 sequences are LGHNA and YSLEER. The CDR3 region has the DNA TGCGCCAGCAGCCAAGACAGGGCGAACACCGGGGAGCTGTTTTTT. Translated: CASSQDRANTGELFF.

This clonotype has more than one count but fewer than ten. The J gene is TRBJ1-6, the V gene TRBV7-2; tentatively, D is TRBD1 (6 bases). CDR3 size: 15 residues. Germline V gene lookup returns CDR1 SGHTA and CDR2 FQGNSA. Trimming removed 2 bases from V and 7 bases from J, with 12 bases in between. The CDR3 spells CASSLPQGRNSPLHF. The CDR3, as DNA: TGTGCCAGCAGCTTACCCCAGGGGAGGAATTCACCCCTCCACTTT.

V is TRBV6-2 or TRBV6-3 and J is TRBJ1-2; D uncertain. The CDR3 extends over 11 amino acids. Looked up from germline, CDR1 is MNHEY and CDR2 is SVGEGT. Deletions cut 2 bases from V and 7 bases from J, with 5 bases between. This CDR3 is CASSYRFGYTF. The CDR3 coding sequence is TGTGCCAGCAGTTACCGGTTTGGCTACACCTTC.

The V gene is TRBV29-1, the J gene TRBJ1-2; tentatively, D is TRBD1 (6 bases). The CDR3 contains 12 residues. Germline V lookup: CDR1 SQVTM, CDR2 ANQGSEA. Trimming pared 0 bases from V and 7 bases from J, leaving 9 bases between. CDR3 sequence: CSVEETRGGYTF. DNA of the CDR3: TGCAGCGTTGAAGAAACCAGGGGTGGCTACACCTTC.